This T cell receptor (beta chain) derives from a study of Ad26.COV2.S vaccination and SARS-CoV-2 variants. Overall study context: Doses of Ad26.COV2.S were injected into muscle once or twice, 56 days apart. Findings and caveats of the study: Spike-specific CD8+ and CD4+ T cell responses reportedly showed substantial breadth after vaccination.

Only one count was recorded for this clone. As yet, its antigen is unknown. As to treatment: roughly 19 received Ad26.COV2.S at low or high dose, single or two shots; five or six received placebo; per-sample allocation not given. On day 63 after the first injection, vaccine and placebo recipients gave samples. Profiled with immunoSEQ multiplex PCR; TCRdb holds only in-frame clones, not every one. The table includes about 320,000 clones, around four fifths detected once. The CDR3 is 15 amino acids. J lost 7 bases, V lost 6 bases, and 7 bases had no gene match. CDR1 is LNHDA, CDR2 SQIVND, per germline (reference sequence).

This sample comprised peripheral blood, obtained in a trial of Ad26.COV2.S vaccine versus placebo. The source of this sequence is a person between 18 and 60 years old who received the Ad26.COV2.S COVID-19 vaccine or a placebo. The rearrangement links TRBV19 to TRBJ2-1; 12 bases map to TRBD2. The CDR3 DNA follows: TGTGCCAGTAGACCGACTAGCGGGGGATGGAATGAGCAGTTCTTC. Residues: CASRPTSGGWNEQFF.